This TCR beta chain is from a study of T cells in Graves' hyperthyroidism and ophthalmopathy. Study-wide findings and caveats: Model predictions of ophthalmopathy came a median around 6.5 months before onset.

Notes on this clonotype: The target antigen is unknown. The junction departs from germline at one end; a sequencing error may be responsible.

Researchers amplified the TCR beta CDR3 regions from RNA transcripts. Researchers ran a first-round RT-PCR on the TCR CDR3 using the HTBI primer set. One entry per CDR3 protein results from TCRdb running MiXCR on the multiplex PCR reads. The table has 620,000 or so distinct CDR3 sequences, about 14% seen once. Ophthalmopathy cases scored 3 or more on the Clinical Activity Score and 4 or more on NOSPECS grade, with duration below 3 months. Exclusion criteria comprised uncontrolled infection, other autoimmune disease, pregnancy or lactation. Fresh peripheral blood, 10 ml, was the source of the PBMCs. This CDR3 spans 12 amino acids.

The source material was blood. This chain uses TRBV12-3 or TRBV12-4 with TRBJ2-1, with D tentatively TRBD2 (5 bases). The TCR was taken from a woman aged 45 to 65 with Graves' ophthalmopathy. The CDR3 loop reads CASSLAYSEQFF. In DNA form, the CDR3 reads TGTGCCAGCAGTCTAGCCTACTCTGAGCAGTTCTTC.